Below, 20 T cell receptor beta chains from the same sample are listed, as sequenced in a study of CD8+CD57+ T cells in acquired aplastic anemia. Using genomic DNA as the template, TCR beta VDJ and CDR3 profiling was carried out. Each CDR3 protein gets one entry after TCRdb re-called the reads with MiXCR. The sample holds 200,000 to 250,000 distinct CDR3 sequences, 34% seen once. Sequenced input: sorted CD4+, CD8+, or CD8+CD57+ T cells (not recorded which) from PBMCs. The receptor set was obtained from a human donor in good health, serving as a control.

V is TRBV27 and J is TRBJ1-5, with D perhaps matching TRBD1 (5 bases). This CDR3 is built from 17 residues. Germline-derived CDR1 and CDR2 are MNHEY and SMNVEV (reference sequence). Trimming pared 5 bases from V and 3 bases from J, leaving 20 bases between. CDR3 protein: CASSTLGGRVVNQPQHF. As DNA, the CDR3 is TGTGCCAGCAGTACACTGGGGGGAAGGGTCGTCAATCAGCCCCAGCATTTT.

This clonotype was detected many times. The gene calls are TRBV20-1 and TRBJ2-3, with 7 positions matching TRBD2. The germline gives CDR1 DFQATT, CDR2 SNEGSKA (reference sequence). The CDR3 runs 15 residues. V trimming: 1 base; J trimming: 2 bases; junction bases outside the gene matches: 6. Written as DNA, the CDR3 is TGCAGTGCTAGAGCCCTACTAGCGAACACAGATACGCAGTATTTT. As protein: CSARALLANTDTQYF.

This clonotype showed up many times. The V gene is TRBV5-1, the J gene TRBJ2-7, with 7 nucleotides matching TRBD2. The ends lost 9 bases at V and 5 bases at J; junction bases unmatched: 11. The CDR3 is 13 residues long. The germline gives CDR1 SGHRS, CDR2 YFSETQ. CDR3 residues: CATSPGLPDEQYF. CDR3 in DNA: TGCGCCACCTCCCCGGGACTACCCGACGAGCAGTACTTC.

As for this clonotype: A much more abundant neighbour one base away suggests this may be a read error. This chain uses TRBV29-1 with TRBJ2-5; tentatively, D is TRBD1 (5 bases). Germline V gene lookup returns CDR1 SQVTM and CDR2 ANQGSEA. The length of the CDR3 is 12 residues. Deletions cut 7 bases from V and 3 bases from J, with 12 bases between. The CDR3 here is CSDATGEETQYF. The DNA of the CDR3 is TGCAGCGATGCCACAGGAGAAGAGACCCAGTACTTC.

V and J are TRBV4-1 and TRBJ1-4; no definite D call. V lost 4 bases and J lost 5, with 17 bases in between. CDR1 is MGHRA and CDR2 is YSYEKL in the germline V gene. This CDR3 region has 16 residues. As DNA, the CDR3 is TGCGCCAGCAGCCCTAGACCCATCCTAGGGAATGAAAAACTGTTTTTT. Translated: CASSPRPILGNEKLFF.

Regarding this clonotype: At one boundary the junction diverges from the germline segment, which might be a read error. The CDR3 coding sequence is TGCGCCAGCAGCTTGTGGCAGGGAGATTCGCCCCTCCACTTT. This sequence encodes CASSLWQGDSPLHF. The chain has TRBV5-1 and TRBJ1-6; possible D gene TRBD1, 5 bases. The CDR3 spans 14 residues. CDR1 is SGHRS, CDR2 YFSETQ, per germline.

The genes are TRBV19 and TRBJ2-1; either TRBD1 or TRBD2 may supply D (6 bases each). CDR1 and CDR2 from the germline V gene are LNHDA and SQIVND (reference sequence). Trimming left V 5 bases short and J 6 bases short, with 14 bases between. CDR3 length: 14 amino acids. CDR3 coding DNA: TGTGCCAGTAGTCCCCCCGGGGGCGGCAATGAGCAGTTCTTC. This gives the protein CASSPPGGGNEQFF.

This clonotype was observed a few times. V usage is TRBV24-1 and J usage is TRBJ2-3, with D perhaps matching TRBD2 (6 bases). The germline CDR1 and CDR2 sequences are KGHDR and SFDVKD. The CDR3 is made up of 14 amino acids. Deletions cut 7 bases from V and 2 bases from J, with 12 bases between. The CDR3 DNA reads as TGTGCCACCAGCAGACTAGGACCCACAGATACGCAGTATTTT. Translation gives CATSRLGPTDTQYF.

This clonotype occurred a few times. This sequence joins TRBV12-3 or TRBV12-4 and TRBJ1-5; D is perhaps TRBD1 (6 bases). This CDR3 contains 17 residues. Deletions cut 1 base from V and 0 bases from J, with 13 bases between. In DNA form, the CDR3 reads TGTGCCAGCAGTTTAGTACAGGGCCTCTATAGCAATCAGCCCCAGCATTTT. It is translated as CASSLVQGLYSNQPQHF.

The gene calls are TRBV20-1 and TRBJ1-6; D possibly corresponds to TRBD1 (6 bases). Germline CDR1 is DFQATT and CDR2 is SNEGSKA (reference sequence). CDR3 size: 13 residues. V shed 2 bases and J shed 10 bases, with 12 bases lying between them. The CDR3 sequence is CSARRQEGSPLHF. The CDR3 bases are TGCAGTGCTAGAAGACAGGAGGGCTCACCCCTCCACTTT.

This clonotype has a handful of counts. The genes are TRBV6-1 and TRBJ2-7; 10 bases align to TRBD2. V gave up 8 bases and J gave up 2 bases; unmatched junction bases: 21. This CDR3 has 19 residues. The V gene's germline CDR1 is MNHNS and CDR2 SASEGT. The DNA of the CDR3 is TGTGCCAGCCGACCAGTTACCCTAAGCGGGGGGGGACGAACCTACGAGCAGTACTTC. Its protein is CASRPVTLSGGGRTYEQYF.

Many counts were recorded for this clonotype. The rearrangement uses TRBV10-1 and TRBJ1-1, with D possibly being TRBD1 (5 bases). V lost 6 bases and J lost 3, with 11 bases in between. CDR3 length: 13 amino acids. The germline CDR1 and CDR2 sequences are WNHNN and SYGVQD (reference sequence). In DNA, the CDR3 is TGCGCCAGCAGCGAGGGACGTTACACTGAAGCTTTCTTT. Its translation is CASSEGRYTEAFF.

This CDR3 is CAQHGTSLYEQYF. In nucleotides, the CDR3 is TGTGCTCAGCACGGGACTAGTCTCTACGAGCAGTACTTC. The chain recombines TRBV19 with TRBJ2-7, with 8 bases that match TRBD2. The CDR3 contains 13 residues. The germline V gene encodes CDR1 LNHDA and CDR2 SQIVND (reference sequence).

To note about this clonotype: Given the absence of the conserved phenylalanine or tryptophan at the CDR3 end, a read error is likely. This chain connects TRBV11-1 to TRBJ1-1; D gene ambiguous. Per germline, CDR1 SGHAT and CDR2 FQDESV (reference sequence). The CDR3 is made up of 16 amino acids. Trimming removed 0 bases at V and 3 bases at J, with 14 bases between. The CDR3 reads CASSLARQQYDTEAFL. The CDR3 DNA reads TGTGCCAGCAGCTTAGCCCGTCAACAATACGACACTGAAGCTTTCCTT.

The CDR3 DNA sequence: TGCGCCAGCAGCCAAGATGAACGGCCCACCCATCCCTACGAGCAGTACTTC. Translating it yields CASSQDERPTHPYEQYF. V usage is TRBV4-3 and J usage is TRBJ2-7, with D unresolved. The ends were cut back, 0 bases at V and 2 bases at J, with 17 bases in the middle. The germline CDR1 and CDR2 sequences are LGHNA and YSLEER. The CDR3 is 17 residues long.

The table lists this clonotype with a few counts. The junction and the germline gene differ at one end; a read error may be behind it. The chain joins TRBV29-1 to TRBJ2-5; 7 nucleotides match TRBD2. Germline values: CDR1 SQVTM, CDR2 ANQGSEA. The CDR3 extends over 12 amino acids. The CDR3, as DNA: TGCAGTGTTGACCGGGGAGGGGAGACCCAGTACTTC. Translating gives CSVDRGGETQYF.

This chain uses TRBV11-2 with TRBJ2-1, with 10 positions matching TRBD2. The length of the CDR3 is 17 residues. J lost 0 bases, V lost 8 bases, and 10 bases had no gene match. Germline lookup yields CDR1 SGHAT and CDR2 FQNNGV. CDR3 in amino acids: CASGSGRALRSYNEQFF. Here the CDR3 DNA reads TGTGCCAGCGGGAGCGGGAGGGCCTTACGCTCCTACAATGAGCAGTTCTTC. The whole variable domain, filled in from reference TRBV11-2 and TRBJ2-1, reads EAGVAQSPRYKIIEKRQSVAFWCNPISGHATLYWYQQILGQGPKLLIQFQNNGVVDDSQLPKDRFSAERLKGVDSTLKIQPAKLEDSAVYLCASGSGRALRSYNEQFFGPGTRLTVL.

This clonotype occurred many times. The gene calls are TRBV14 and TRBJ1-1; no clear D. Germline CDR1 reads SGHDN; CDR2 reads FVKESK. The CDR3 runs 13 residues. V was shortened by 4 bases and J by 4 bases, with 10 bases between the two germline ends. CDR3 loop: CASSRALSTEAFF. The CDR3 coding sequence is TGTGCCAGCAGCCGAGCATTGTCCACTGAAGCTTTCTTT.

This clonotype occurred once. The chain employs TRBV12-3 or TRBV12-4 and TRBJ1-6; D unresolved. With 6 bases removed from V and 9 bases from J, the gap between germline ends came to 12 bases. The CDR3 extends over 13 amino acids. CDR3 sequence reads: CASSGVRGSPLHF. The CDR3 nucleotides read TGTGCCAGCAGCGGTGTTAGAGGTTCACCCCTCCACTTT.

This clonotype was seen only a few times. V is TRBV6-1 and J is TRBJ2-7, with 8 bases aligning to TRBD2. The CDR3 is made up of 18 amino acids. J was trimmed by 0 bases and V by 0 bases; bases with no gene match: 10. Germline V gives CDR1 MNHNS, CDR2 SASEGT. DNA for the CDR3: TGTGCCAGCAGTGAAGCGAGTAGCGGGAACCCGGGCTCCTACGAGCAGTACTTC. It specifies CASSEASSGNPGSYEQYF.